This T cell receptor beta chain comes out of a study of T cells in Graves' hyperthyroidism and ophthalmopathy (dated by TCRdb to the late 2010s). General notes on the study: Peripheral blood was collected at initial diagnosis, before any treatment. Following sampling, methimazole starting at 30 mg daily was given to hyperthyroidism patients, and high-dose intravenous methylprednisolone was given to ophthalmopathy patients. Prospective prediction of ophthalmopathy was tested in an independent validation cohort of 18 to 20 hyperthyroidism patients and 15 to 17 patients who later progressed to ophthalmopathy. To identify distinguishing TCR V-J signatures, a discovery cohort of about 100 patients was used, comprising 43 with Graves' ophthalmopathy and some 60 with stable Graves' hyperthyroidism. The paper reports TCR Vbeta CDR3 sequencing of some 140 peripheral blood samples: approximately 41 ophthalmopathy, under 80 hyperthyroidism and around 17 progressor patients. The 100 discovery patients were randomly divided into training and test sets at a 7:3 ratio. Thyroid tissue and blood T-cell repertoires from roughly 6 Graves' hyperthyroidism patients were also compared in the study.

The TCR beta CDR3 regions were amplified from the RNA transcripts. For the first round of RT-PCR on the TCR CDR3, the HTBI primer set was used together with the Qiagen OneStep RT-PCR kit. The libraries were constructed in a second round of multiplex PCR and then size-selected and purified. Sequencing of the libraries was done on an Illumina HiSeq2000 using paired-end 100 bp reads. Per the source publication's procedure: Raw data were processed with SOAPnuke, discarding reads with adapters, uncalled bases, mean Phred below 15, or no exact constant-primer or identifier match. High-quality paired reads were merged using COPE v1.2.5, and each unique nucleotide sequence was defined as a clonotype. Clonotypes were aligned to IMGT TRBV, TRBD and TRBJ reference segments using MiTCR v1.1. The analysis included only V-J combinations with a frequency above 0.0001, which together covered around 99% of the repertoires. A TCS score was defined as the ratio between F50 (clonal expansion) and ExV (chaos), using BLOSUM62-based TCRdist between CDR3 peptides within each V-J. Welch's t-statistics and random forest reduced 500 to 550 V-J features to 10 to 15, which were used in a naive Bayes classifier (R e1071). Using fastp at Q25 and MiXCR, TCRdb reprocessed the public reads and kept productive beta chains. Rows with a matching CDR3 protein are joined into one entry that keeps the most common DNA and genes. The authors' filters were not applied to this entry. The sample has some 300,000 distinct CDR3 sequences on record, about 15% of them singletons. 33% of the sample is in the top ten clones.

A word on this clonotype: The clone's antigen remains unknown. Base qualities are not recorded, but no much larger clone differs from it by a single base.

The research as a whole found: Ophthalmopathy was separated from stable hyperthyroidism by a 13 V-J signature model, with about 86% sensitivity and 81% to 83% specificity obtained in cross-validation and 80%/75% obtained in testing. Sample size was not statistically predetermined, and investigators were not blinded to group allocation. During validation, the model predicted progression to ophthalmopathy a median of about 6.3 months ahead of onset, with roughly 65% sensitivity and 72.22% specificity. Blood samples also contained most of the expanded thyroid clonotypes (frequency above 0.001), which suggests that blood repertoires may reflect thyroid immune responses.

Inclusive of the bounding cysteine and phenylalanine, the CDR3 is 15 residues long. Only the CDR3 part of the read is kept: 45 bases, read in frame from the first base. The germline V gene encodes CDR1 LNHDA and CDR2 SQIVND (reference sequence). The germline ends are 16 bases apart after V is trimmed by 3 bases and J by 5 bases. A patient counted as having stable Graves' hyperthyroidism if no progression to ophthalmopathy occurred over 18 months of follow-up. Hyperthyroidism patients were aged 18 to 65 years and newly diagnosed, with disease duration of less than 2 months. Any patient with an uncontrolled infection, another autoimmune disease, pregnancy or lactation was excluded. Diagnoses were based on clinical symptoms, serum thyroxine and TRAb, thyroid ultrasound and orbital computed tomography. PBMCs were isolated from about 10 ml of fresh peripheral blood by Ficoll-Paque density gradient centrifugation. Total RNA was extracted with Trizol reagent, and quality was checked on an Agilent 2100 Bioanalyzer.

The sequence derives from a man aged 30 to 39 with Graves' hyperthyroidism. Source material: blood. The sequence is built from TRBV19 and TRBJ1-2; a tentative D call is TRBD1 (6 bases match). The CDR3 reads CASSMGGRPPYGYTF. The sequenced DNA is TGTGCCAGTAGTATGGGGGGCAGGCCGCCGTATGGCTACACCTTC. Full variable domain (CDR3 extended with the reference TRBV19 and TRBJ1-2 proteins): DGGITQSPKYLFRKEGQNVTLSCEQNLNHDAMYWYRQDPGQGLRLIYYSQIVNDFQKGDIAEGYSVSREKKESFPLTVTSAQKNPTAFYLCASSMGGRPPYGYTFGSGTRLTVV.